The clone carrying this T cell receptor (beta chain) showed up just a few times. The antigen remains unidentified. The TCRbeta library incorporated unique molecular identifiers. TCRdb re-called the PCR reads through MiXCR, storing one row per CDR3 protein. The sample yields a few hundred thousand distinct CDR3 sequences, 6% to 10% seen once. These data belong to a study of T-cell reconstitution after alpha-beta-depleted transplantation in children. Points from the study as a whole: Alpha-beta T cells about two months after transplant reportedly derived from several hundred expanded graft clones. The authors attributed T-cell counts and diversity one year after transplant mostly to newly produced T cells. TCRbeta diversity was high at day 60 in some patients (a result of surviving recipient T cells and thymic progenitors).

The input for sequencing was peripheral blood, taken 360 days after TCRalphabeta/CD19-depleted stem cell transplant. The TCR originated in a female patient between 2 and 15 years old who had a stem cell transplant for Fanconi anemia, so the T cells may come from the graft donor.

This CDR3 is CASSLTDRANYGYTF. CDR3 in DNA: TGTGCCAGCAGCTTGACCGACAGGGCTAACTATGGCTACACCTTC. The chain links TRBV5-6 to TRBJ1-2, with TRBD1 matching 7 bases. V shed 1 base and J 0 bases; nucleotides not matched to a gene: 3. The CDR3 totals 15 residues. Germline CDR1 and CDR2: SGHDT and YYEEEE.